A selection of T cell receptor beta chains follows, all from one sample in a study of shared clonotypes between healthy human individuals. Method: immunoSEQ multiplex PCR; TCRdb's copy keeps in-frame clones and lacks some. Among around 750,000 clones, 74% were seen once, and the ten largest hold 1.5% to 2%. The sequenced sample was memory CD4+ T cells sorted from blood. The receptors shown here come from a woman aged 25 to 39 in good health. CDR3s include the opening cysteine and the closing phenylalanine or tryptophan. The D gene is left open where the match is weak. Where a row states a size, it is once, few, many or the class of an expanded clone; other rows omit it.

len	abundance	d_gene	v_gene	j_gene	CDR3aa	CDR3nt
15	.	.	TRBV5-1	TRBJ2-3	CASSRDGSFTDTQYF	TGCGCCAGCAGCCGGGACGGATCGTTCACAGATACGCAGTATTTT
15	.	.	TRBV5-6	TRBJ1-5	CASSLGGWGNQPQHF	TGTGCCAGCAGCTTGGGAGGCTGGGGCAATCAGCCCCAGCATTTT
15	few	TRBD2	TRBV27	TRBJ2-1	CASSFRGLAKIGQFF	TGTGCCAGCAGTTTCAGGGGACTAGCGAAAATAGGTCAGTTCTTC
16	many	.	TRBV11-2	TRBJ1-3	CASSPKTPGAGNTIYF	TGTGCCAGCAGCCCCAAAACCCCTGGGGCTGGAAACACCATATATTTT
14	.	.	TRBV6-5	TRBJ1-1	CASSRDMTNTEAFF	TGTGCCAGCAGTCGGGACATGACGAACACTGAAGCTTTCTTT
17	.	TRBD1	TRBV5-1	TRBJ1-1	CASSLGSGGASPTEAFF	TGCGCCAGCAGCTTGGGGTCAGGGGGCGCTTCCCCAACTGAAGCTTTCTTT
13	.	.	TRBV14	TRBJ1-1	CASSQNLAGEAFF	TGTGCCAGCAGCCAGAACCTGGCAGGTGAAGCTTTCTTT
15	.	TRBD2	TRBV27	TRBJ2-1	CASRIAGGPYNEQFF	TGTGCCAGCAGAATAGCGGGAGGGCCCTACAATGAGCAGTTCTTC
15	.	.	TRBV29-1	TRBJ2-1	CSVETSGSSYNEQFF	TGCAGCGTTGAGACGAGCGGATCCTCCTACAATGAGCAGTTCTTC
15	.	.	TRBV5-1	TRBJ2-1	CASRELESPYNEQFF	TGCGCCAGCAGGGAACTCGAGAGTCCCTACAATGAGCAGTTCTTC
17	many	TRBD2	TRBV2	TRBJ2-3	CASRFSVTSGKTDTQYF	TGTGCCAGCAGGTTCTCGGTTACTAGCGGGAAAACAGATACGCAGTATTTT
14	.	.	TRBV5-5	TRBJ1-1	CASSQTQMNTEAFF	TGTGCCAGCAGCCAAACACAGATGAACACTGAAGCTTTCTTT
12	.	TRBD2	TRBV5-8	TRBJ2-1	CATRDYLNEQFF	TGTGCCACCCGGGACTATCTCAATGAGCAGTTCTTC
19	.	TRBD2	TRBV4-2	TRBJ2-1	CASSQVLGTSGLGYNEQFF	TGTGCCAGCAGCCAAGTCCTCGGGACTAGCGGGTTGGGGTACAATGAGCAGTTCTTC
20	.	.	TRBV5-1	TRBJ1-1	CASSFHGSLPRRRFRTEAFF	TGCGCCAGCAGCTTTCACGGGTCGCTTCCGAGGCGTCGGTTTCGAACTGAAGCTTTCTTT
11	many	.	TRBV28	TRBJ2-1	CASSFPKEQFF	TGTGCCAGCAGTTTCCCCAAAGAGCAGTTCTTC
15	many	TRBD2	TRBV5-8	TRBJ2-5	CASSASGSAVETQYF	TGTGCCAGCAGTGCTAGCGGGAGCGCGGTAGAGACCCAGTACTTC
15	.	.	TRBV11-1	TRBJ1-2	CASSFGPLASDGYTF	TGTGCCAGCAGCTTCGGTCCCCTCGCTAGCGATGGCTACACCTTC
14	.	TRBD2	TRBV5-1	TRBJ2-7	CASSLAEWEGEQYF	TGCGCCAGCAGCTTGGCCGAATGGGAGGGCGAGCAGTACTTC
15	.	.	TRBV28	TRBJ2-1	CASSWGSVSYNEQFF	TGTGCCAGCAGTTGGGGTAGCGTTTCCTACAATGAGCAGTTCTTC
15	.	.	TRBV7-8	TRBJ1-5	CASSLIGESNQPQHF	TGTGCCAGCAGCTTAATCGGGGAGAGCAATCAGCCCCAGCATTTT
13	.	.	TRBV5-6	TRBJ1-1	CASSLVRGTEAFF	TGTGCCAGCAGCTTGGTTAGGGGAACTGAAGCTTTCTTT
16	.	.	TRBV21-1	TRBJ2-5	CASSFRGLRVLVTQYF	TGTGCCAGCAGCTTCCGGGGCCTTCGGGTTTTGGTGACCCAGTACTTC
14	few	TRBD2	TRBV7-9	TRBJ2-1	CASSLALLAGVPFF	TGTGCCAGCAGCTTAGCCCTGCTAGCGGGAGTACCGTTCTTC
16	.	.	TRBV5-1	TRBJ2-3	CASSPGTDLLYNTQYF	TGCGCCAGCAGCCCGGGGACGGACCTTTTATATAATACGCAGTATTTT
14	.	.	TRBV29-1	TRBJ2-3	CSVEVAPRADTQYF	TGCAGCGTTGAAGTCGCCCCAAGGGCAGATACGCAGTATTTT
14	.	.	TRBV5-1	TRBJ1-1	CASGAGSMNTEAFF	TGCGCCAGCGGAGCAGGGTCCATGAACACTGAAGCTTTCTTT
16	.	.	TRBV18	TRBJ2-3	CASSSSFYRGTDTQYF	TGTGCCAGCTCATCCTCCTTCTACAGGGGCACAGATACGCAGTATTTT
14	few	.	TRBV21-1	TRBJ1-3	CASSKGGRANTIYF	TGTGCCAGCAGCAAAGGCGGCAGAGCCAACACCATATATTTT
15	.	TRBD2	TRBV9	TRBJ2-1	CASSVEISGYNEQFF	TGTGCCAGCAGCGTAGAGATTAGCGGGTACAATGAGCAGTTCTTC
13	few	TRBD1	TRBV5-6	TRBJ1-5	CASRPGTDQPQHF	TGTGCCAGCAGACCCGGGACAGATCAGCCCCAGCATTTT